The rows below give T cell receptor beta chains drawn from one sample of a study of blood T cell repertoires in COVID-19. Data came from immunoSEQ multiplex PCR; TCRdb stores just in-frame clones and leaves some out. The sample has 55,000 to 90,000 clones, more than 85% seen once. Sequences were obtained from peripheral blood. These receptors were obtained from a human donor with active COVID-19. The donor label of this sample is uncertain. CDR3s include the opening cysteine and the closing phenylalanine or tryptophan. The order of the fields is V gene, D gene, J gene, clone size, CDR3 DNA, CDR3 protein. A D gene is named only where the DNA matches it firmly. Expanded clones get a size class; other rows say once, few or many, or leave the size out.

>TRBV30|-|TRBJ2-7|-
TGTGCCTGGAGTGCGGGCGGGGAGCAGTACTTC
CAWSAGGEQYF
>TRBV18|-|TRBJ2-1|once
TGTGCCAGCTCAAGGACAGACCTCTCAATTTATGAGCAGTTCTTC
CASSRTDLSIYEQFF
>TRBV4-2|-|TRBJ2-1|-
TGTGCCAGCAGCCAAAAGGGGGTGGTGAATGAGCAGTTCTTC
CASSQKGVVNEQFF
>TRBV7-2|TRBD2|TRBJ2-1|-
TGTGCCAGCAGTTTACTAGCGGGAGGTGAGCAGTTCTTC
CASSLLAGGEQFF
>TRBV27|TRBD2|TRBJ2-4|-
TGTGCCAGCAGTTTATTTAGCGGGACGGGGAACATTCAGTACTTC
CASSLFSGTGNIQYF
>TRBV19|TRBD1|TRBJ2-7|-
TGTGCCAGTAATCCCTATTTCCCGGGACAGGGAGGGAAACGTAATGGGTACGAGCAGTACTTC
CASNPYFPGQGGKRNGYEQYF
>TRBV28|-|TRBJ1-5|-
TGTGCCAGCAGTTCCGCTCAGGGATACAATCAGCCCCAGCATTTT
CASSSAQGYNQPQHF
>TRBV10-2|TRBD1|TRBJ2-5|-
TGCGCCAGCACTGAACAGGGGGAGACCCAGTACTTC
CASTEQGETQYF
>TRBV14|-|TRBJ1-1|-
TGTGCCAGCAGCCAAGATCTGGGACATAAAGCCACTGAAGCTTTCTTT
CASSQDLGHKATEAFF
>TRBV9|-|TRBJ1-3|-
TGTGCCAGCACCCATGAGACTGGAAACACCATATATTTT
CASTHETGNTIYF
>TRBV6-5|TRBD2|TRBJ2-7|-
TGTGCCACCACCGGGACTAGCGGTCTCTACGAGCAGTACTTC
CATTGTSGLYEQYF
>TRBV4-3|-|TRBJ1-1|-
TGCGCCAGCAGCCAAGACAGCAGGGGAAACACTGAAGCTTTCTTT
CASSQDSRGNTEAFF
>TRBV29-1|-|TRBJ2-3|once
TGCAGCGTTGAGGGGACTGGAACTAGCACAGATACGCAGTATTTT
CSVEGTGTSTDTQYF
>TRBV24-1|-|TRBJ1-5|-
TGTGCCACCAGTGGGCAGGGAATCAATCAGCCCCAGCATTTT
CATSGQGINQPQHF
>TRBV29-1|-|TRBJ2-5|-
TGCAGCGTTGCCCGTCGACAGGCTCCAACCCAGTACTTC
CSVARRQAPTQYF
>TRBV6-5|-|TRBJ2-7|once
TGTGCCAGCAGGATAGGGGGAGCCTACGAGCAGTACTTC
CASRIGGAYEQYF
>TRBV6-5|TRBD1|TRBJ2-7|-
TGTGCCAGCAGCCGACAGGGCTACGAGCAGTACTTC
CASSRQGYEQYF